The 21 T cell receptor beta chains given below trace back to one sample, sequenced in a study of regulatory T cells in long-lasting Graves disease. Time point noted: newly diagnosed GD, antithyroid drugs for less than 3 months. Extracted RNA from PBMCs served as the source of the TCR library. Through Arm-PCR of CDR3 regions and iRepertoire HTBI primers, TCR beta libraries were built. TCRdb re-called the multiplex PCR reads with MiXCR, one entry per CDR3 protein. The sample holds 500,000 or so distinct CDR3 sequences, roughly 15% seen once. This sample also appeared in a second study, on T cells in Graves' hyperthyroidism and ophthalmopathy.

The sample was peripheral blood mononuclear cells (PBMCs), taken at new diagnosis, from a patient treated with antithyroid drugs. The receptors were gathered from a man aged 35 to 55 with Graves disease.

This clonotype was picked up many times. The gene calls are TRBV5-1 and TRBJ2-3; 9 bases map to TRBD1. CDR1 and CDR2 from the germline V gene are SGHRS and YFSETQ. The CDR3 runs 16 residues. V lost 4 bases to trimming and J lost 3 bases; unmatched junction nucleotides: 9. The CDR3 here is CASSAGTGSKTDTQYF. The CDR3 nucleotides read TGCGCCAGCAGCGCCGGGACAGGGTCGAAAACAGATACGCAGTATTTT.

In this sample, this clonotype turned up many times. The CDR3 reads CASSPGSGRAYEQYF. CDR3 nucleotides: TGTGCCAGCAGCCCAGGGAGCGGGAGGGCCTACGAGCAGTACTTC. The chain combines TRBV3-1 with TRBJ2-7; 10 nucleotides align to TRBD2. CDR1 is LGHDT and CDR2 is YNNKEL in the germline V gene (reference sequence). V shed 4 bases and J 2 bases; nucleotides not matched to a gene: 5. CDR3 length equals 15 residues.

This clonotype came up a few times. This chain connects TRBV28 to TRBJ2-3, with D perhaps given as TRBD1 or TRBD2 (5 bases each). The CDR3 extends over 17 amino acids. Germline CDR1 MDHEN, CDR2 SYDVKM. V gave up 0 bases and J gave up 2 bases, with 15 bases separating them. CDR3 DNA sequence: TGTGCCAGCAGTTTATGGCCTGGGGGAGCGGCCACAGATACGCAGTATTTT. It encodes CASSLWPGGAATDTQYF.

This clonotype was seen at least ten times. The rearrangement links TRBV7-3 to TRBJ2-5; D might be TRBD1 (6 bases). Germline V CDR1 and CDR2: SGHTA, FQGTGA. Trimming removed 1 base at V and 1 base at J, with 19 bases between. CDR3 length equals 18 residues. CDR3 sequence (DNA): TGTGCCAGCAGCTTAAAGGGATCCGGGACACTAAGCCAAGAGACCCAGTACTTC. Translation: CASSLKGSGTLSQETQYF.

This clonotype was detected ten times or more. J is TRBJ2-7 and V is TRBV12-3 or TRBV12-4; 10 bases are shared with TRBD2. V trimming: 7 bases; J trimming: 4 bases; junction bases outside the gene matches: 7. CDR3 length equals 14 residues. Written as DNA, the CDR3 is TGTGCCAGCACCTGGTCGGGACTAGCGTACGAGCAGTACTTC. Encoded protein: CASTWSGLAYEQYF.

This clonotype was counted at least ten times. J is TRBJ2-1 and V is TRBV11-3, with D perhaps matching TRBD2 (6 bases). The CDR3 contains 18 residues. The V gene's germline CDR1 is SGHNT and CDR2 YENEEA. V lost 1 base, J lost 5 bases, and 21 bases lay in between. CDR3 protein: CASSLVIGGFLSHNEQFF. CDR3 DNA sequence: TGTGCCAGCAGCTTAGTGATCGGGGGATTTCTGAGCCACAATGAGCAGTTCTTC. The complete variable domain, with remaining parts taken from reference TRBV11-3 and TRBJ2-1, reads EAGVVQSPRYKIIEKKQPVAFWCNPISGHNTLYWYLQNLGQGPELLIRYENEEAVDDSQLPKDRFSAERLKGVDSTLKIQPAELGDSAVYLCASSLVIGGFLSHNEQFFGPGTRLTVL.

In this sample, this clonotype turned up a few times. The chain uses TRBV27 and TRBJ2-5; 7 bases align to TRBD1. The CDR3 sequence is 15 residues long. V dropped 3 bases and J dropped 6; count of bases not matched to a gene: 10. Germline loops: CDR1 MNHEY, CDR2 SMNVEV (reference sequence). The CDR3 spells CASSLHDRVMKTQYF. CDR3 sequence (DNA): TGTGCCAGCAGTTTGCACGACAGGGTTATGAAGACCCAGTACTTC.

In this sample, this clonotype turned up many times. The chain links TRBV2 to TRBJ2-7; the match to TRBD2 covers 9 bases. This CDR3 is 13 amino acids long. The J segment lost 13 bases and the V segment lost 0 bases, leaving 7 bases of the junction unmatched. CDR1 and CDR2 from the germline V gene are SNHLY and FYNNEI. In DNA, the CDR3 is TGTGCCAGCAGTGAAGCTGGGTCTAGCGGGGTTTACTTC. Amino acid sequence: CASSEAGSSGVYF.

This clonotype was seen repeatedly, ten times or more. The chain has TRBV5-1 and TRBJ2-3, with D possibly TRBD2 on 5 matching bases. This CDR3 region has 15 residues. The germline V and J ends were trimmed by 2 bases and 6 bases, with 16 bases remaining between them. Germline V gene lookup returns CDR1 SGHRS and CDR2 YFSETQ. The CDR3 DNA follows: TGCGCCAGCAGCTTCCTAGCAGAGCTTCCCGATACGCAGTATTTT. It yields the protein CASSFLAELPDTQYF.

This clonotype was counted many times. V and J are TRBV27 and TRBJ1-6; D is unresolved. The CDR3 is 19 amino acids. The V end was cut by 3 bases, the J end by 5 bases, with 23 bases between. Germline-derived CDR1 and CDR2 are MNHEY and SMNVEV (reference sequence). The DNA for the CDR3 is TGTGCCAGCAGTTTGCGGCCACAAGATGGGGTTAATCATAATTCACCCCTCCACTTT. Translated, it gives CASSLRPQDGVNHNSPLHF.

This clonotype was found a few times. This sequence joins TRBV12-3 or TRBV12-4 and TRBJ2-1; D gene uncertain. Trimming pared 7 bases from V and 7 bases from J, leaving 17 bases between. This CDR3 spans 14 amino acids. DNA of the CDR3: TGTGCCAGCACGCTTAGATCCAAGGTGAATGAGCAGTTCTTC. This translates into CASTLRSKVNEQFF.

This clonotype was detected ten times or more. The rearrangement uses TRBV28 and TRBJ2-1; possible D gene TRBD1, 5 bases. V was trimmed by 8 bases and J by 0 bases, leaving 14 bases between them. Germline V CDR1 and CDR2: MDHEN, SYDVKM. This CDR3 comprises 15 residues. The CDR3 DNA sequence: TGTGCCAGCCAGGGAAGGTCAAGCTCCTACAATGAGCAGTTCTTC. It yields the protein CASQGRSSSYNEQFF.

This clonotype was seen a handful of times. This sequence joins TRBV30 and TRBJ1-6; the D is unclear. CDR1 is GTSNPN and CDR2 is SVGIG in the germline V gene (reference sequence). The length of the CDR3 is 14 residues. Trimming left V 4 bases short and J 10 bases short, with 17 bases between. The CDR3 DNA follows: TGTGCCTGGAACTCGGGCCTCGAGGGATCACCCCTCCACTTT. Protein sequence: CAWNSGLEGSPLHF.

The gene calls are TRBV19 and TRBJ2-7; maybe TRBD2 (6 bases). Germline V gene data show CDR1 as LNHDA and CDR2 as SQIVND (reference sequence). This CDR3 comprises 14 residues. The V gene lost 5 bases and the J gene lost 4 bases, with 15 bases spanning the gap. In DNA form, the CDR3 reads TGTGCCAGTAGTTGGGACTCCCCTGGGTACGAGCAGTACTTC. Protein: CASSWDSPGYEQYF.

V and J are TRBV5-1 and TRBJ2-7; D may be TRBD1 (6 bases). The CDR3 contains 14 residues. Germline-derived CDR1 and CDR2 are SGHRS and YFSETQ. The V and J ends lost 2 bases and 2 bases respectively, with 11 bases between them. This CDR3 reads CASSFRTGPYEQYF. The CDR3 DNA reads as TGCGCCAGCAGCTTTAGAACAGGGCCCTACGAGCAGTACTTC.

This clonotype has a count of ten or more. This chain uses TRBV12-3 or TRBV12-4 with TRBJ2-2; the match to TRBD2 covers 7 bases. Unmatched junction bases numbered 3, after V lost 1 base and J lost 4 bases. CDR3 length: 15 residues. The CDR3 reads CASSLGGSSTGELFF. The DNA for the CDR3 is TGTGCCAGCAGTTTAGGCGGGAGTAGCACCGGGGAGCTGTTTTTT.

The table lists this clonotype with many counts. This chain uses TRBV28 with TRBJ2-3, with a weak D call TRBD1 (5 bases). Trimming took 2 bases from V and 3 from J, leaving 12 bases between them. CDR3 length: 15 amino acids. Germline CDR1 reads MDHEN; CDR2 reads SYDVKM. This CDR3 is CASSLDRGPTDTQYF. CDR3 bases: TGTGCCAGCAGTTTAGATAGGGGTCCAACAGATACGCAGTATTTT. The whole variable domain, remainder taken from reference TRBV28 and TRBJ2-3, is DVKVTQSSRYLVKRTGEKVFLECVQDMDHENMFWYRQDPGLGLRLIYFSYDVKMKEKGDIPEGYSVSREKKERFSLILESASTNQTSMYLCASSLDRGPTDTQYFGPGTRLTVL.

Ten or more counts support this clonotype. The chain joins TRBV12-3 or TRBV12-4 to TRBJ2-2, with D perhaps matching TRBD1 (6 bases). The CDR3 contains 15 residues. Trimming took off 5 bases at V and 3 bases at J, with 13 bases between the two ends. CDR3 nucleotides: TGTGCCAGCAGTCCAGCGGACAGATACACCGGGGAGCTGTTTTTT. Translation: CASSPADRYTGELFF.

At least ten counts were recorded for this clonotype. CDR3 in amino acids: CASSPGQGLREQYF. The CDR3 DNA reads as TGTGCCAGCAGTCCGGGACAGGGCCTCAGAGAGCAGTACTTC. This chain joins TRBV12-3 or TRBV12-4 and TRBJ2-7; 9 bases align to TRBD1. V shed 5 bases and J 7 bases; nucleotides not matched to a gene: 9. This CDR3 contains 14 residues.

This clonotype appeared many times. The chain employs TRBV5-1 and TRBJ2-5; TRBD1 agrees at 9 bases. This CDR3 contains 16 residues. V lost 0 bases to trimming and J lost 5 bases; unmatched junction nucleotides: 8. The germline gives CDR1 SGHRS, CDR2 YFSETQ. The CDR3 region is CASSLVDRGLRETQYF. The CDR3 region has the DNA TGCGCCAGCAGCTTGGTGGACAGGGGACTCCGCGAGACCCAGTACTTC. Together with reference TRBV5-1 and TRBJ2-5, the CDR3 gives the full variable domain: KAGVTQTPRYLIKTRGQQVTLSCSPISGHRSVSWYQQTPGQGLQFLFEYFSETQRNKGNFPGRFSGRQFSNSRSEMNVSTLELGDSALYLCASSLVDRGLRETQYFGPGTRLLVL.

This clonotype has ten or more counts. This chain joins TRBV20-1 and TRBJ2-5; 8 bases are a match to TRBD2. CDR1 and CDR2 (germline): DFQATT, SNEGSKA (reference sequence). This CDR3 comprises 17 residues. V trimming: 0 bases; J trimming: 5 bases; junction bases outside the gene matches: 14. CDR3 sequence (DNA): TGCAGTGCTAGAGATGAGGTCGGGAGGGATGGGGGGGAGACCCAGTACTTC. This translates into CSARDEVGRDGGETQYF.